This T cell receptor beta chain was identified during a study of CD8 T cells in ankylosing spondylitis. Study-wide results and limits: Ankylosing spondylitis blood seemed to carry a telltale TCR beta motif made of fewer than 10 highly homologous variants. Some of the motif variants had earlier been found in reactive arthritis patients' fluid and blood. CD8+ by phenotype, disease-linked clones were relatively rare in peripheral blood. It was reported that disease-linked clones were significantly enriched in matched ankylosing spondylitis synovial fluid.

To note about this clonotype: The antigen is undetermined.

MiXCR was run by TCRdb on the 5' RACE reads, yielding one entry per CDR3 protein. Among 250,000 to 350,000 distinct CDR3 sequences, less than 25% were seen once, and the ten largest hold 3% to 4%. This TCR derives from a female donor with ankylosing spondylitis or in good health (not recorded which). The sample was blood, either unsorted or a sorted T cell fraction (not recorded which).

In nucleotides, the CDR3 is TGTGCCAGCAGTGAGTTAGGGGATATTGGCGACGAGCAGTACTTC. This encodes CASSELGDIGDEQYF. The rearrangement joins TRBV25-1 to TRBJ2-7; possibly TRBD1 for D (5 bases). The CDR3 has 15 amino acids. The germline gives CDR1 MGHDK, CDR2 SYGVNS. V was trimmed by 3 bases and J by 5 bases, leaving 17 bases between them.